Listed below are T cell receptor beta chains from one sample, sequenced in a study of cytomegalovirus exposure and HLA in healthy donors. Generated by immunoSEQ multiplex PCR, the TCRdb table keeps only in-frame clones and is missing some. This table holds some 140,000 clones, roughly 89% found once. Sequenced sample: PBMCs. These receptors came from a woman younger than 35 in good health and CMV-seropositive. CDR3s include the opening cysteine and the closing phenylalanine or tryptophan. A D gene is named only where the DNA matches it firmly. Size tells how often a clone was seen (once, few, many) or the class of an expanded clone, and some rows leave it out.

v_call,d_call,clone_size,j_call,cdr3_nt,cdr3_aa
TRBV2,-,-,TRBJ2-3,TGTGCCAGCAGAGTACAGGCTTCTAGCACAGATACGCAGTATTTT,CASRVQASSTDTQYF
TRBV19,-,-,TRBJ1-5,TGTGCCAGTAGTATATCCAGGGCTAGCAATCAGCCCCAGCATTTT,CASSISRASNQPQHF
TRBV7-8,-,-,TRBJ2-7,TGTGCCAGCAGCGATCCCCGACAGGCCGCTGGCTACGAGCAGTACTTC,CASSDPRQAAGYEQYF
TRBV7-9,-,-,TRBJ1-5,TGTGCCAGCAGCTTAGCGGCGGGAGGCGGACAGCCCCAGCATTTT,CASSLAAGGGQPQHF
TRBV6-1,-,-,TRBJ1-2,TGTGCCAGCAGTGCGGGGGGGAAGGGCTATGGCTACACCTTC,CASSAGGKGYGYTF
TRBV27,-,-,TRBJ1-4,TGTGCCAGCAGTTTACGGGGGAATGAAAAACTGTTTTTT,CASSLRGNEKLFF
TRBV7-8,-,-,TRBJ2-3,TGTGCCAGCAGCCGAAGGAGCGGAGCGACTAGCACAGATACGCAGTATTTT,CASSRRSGATSTDTQYF
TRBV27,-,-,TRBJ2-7,TGTGCCAGCAGTACACCGTTCGGCCCCCCGGAGTCCTACGAGCAGTACTTC,CASSTPFGPPESYEQYF
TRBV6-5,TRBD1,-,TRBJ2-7,TGTGCCAGCAGTCCGGGACAGGGGAACTACGAGCAGTACTTC,CASSPGQGNYEQYF
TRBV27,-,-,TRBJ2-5,TGTGCCAGCAGTTTAGGGGGACTCGGGGAGACCCAGTACTTC,CASSLGGLGETQYF
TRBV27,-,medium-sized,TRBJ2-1,TGTGCCAGCAGCGTAGTGAGCCCCTACAATGAGCAGTTCTTC,CASSVVSPYNEQFF